This T cell receptor (beta chain) came from a study of regulatory T cells in long-lasting Graves disease. Documented time point: persistent/refractory GD, antithyroid drugs over 5 years with positive TRAb. Generation of the TCR library employed RNA extracted from PBMCs. V was trimmed by 5 bases and J by 8 bases, leaving 13 bases between them. Looked up from germline, CDR1 is SGHTA and CDR2 is FQGNSA. This CDR3 is built from 14 residues. This clonotype was counted between two and nine times. Its antigen remains unknown. To make TCR beta libraries, researchers used iRepertoire HTBI primers and Arm-PCR of CDR3 regions. How the authors handled the data: Sequenced samples collectively carried around 60 TRBV and some 15 TRBJ segments. TCRdb reprocessed the multiplex PCR reads with MiXCR, giving one entry per CDR3 protein. TCRdb, rather than the study authors, made the V and J calls. The sample lists about 400,000 distinct CDR3 sequences, less than 25% seen once, with less than 25% in the top ten.

Findings of the study overall: The study found TRBV28, TRBJ1-2 and TRBJ2-5 favored in persistent disease. Persistent Graves' patients had lower TCR diversity than newly diagnosed ones.

The chain employs TRBV7-2 and TRBJ1-6; D gene unclear. The input for sequencing was peripheral blood mononuclear cells (PBMCs), taken when the disease was refractory, from a patient treated with antithyroid drugs. The sequence came from a female donor with Graves disease. CDR3 nucleotide sequence: TGTGCCAGCAGCACGACGCCTTCGGATTCACCCCTCCACTTT. Protein product: CASSTTPSDSPLHF. The complete variable domain, with remaining parts taken from reference TRBV7-2 and TRBJ1-6, reads GAGVSQSPSNKVTEKGKDVELRCDPISGHTALYWYRQSLGQGLEFLIYFQGNSAPDKSGLPSDRFSAERTGGSVSTLTIQRTQQEDSAVYLCASSTTPSDSPLHFGNGTRLTVT.